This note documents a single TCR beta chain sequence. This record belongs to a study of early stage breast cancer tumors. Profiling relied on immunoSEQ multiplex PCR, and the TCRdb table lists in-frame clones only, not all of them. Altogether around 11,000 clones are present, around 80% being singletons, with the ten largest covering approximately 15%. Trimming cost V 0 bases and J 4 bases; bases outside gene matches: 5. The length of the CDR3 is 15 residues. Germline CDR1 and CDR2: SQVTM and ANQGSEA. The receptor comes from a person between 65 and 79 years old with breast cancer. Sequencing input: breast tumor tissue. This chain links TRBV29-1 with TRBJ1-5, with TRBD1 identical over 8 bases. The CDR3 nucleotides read TGCAGCGTTGAAGAGGGGACAGGACTGAATCAGCCCCAGCATTTT. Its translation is CSVEEGTGLNQPQHF.